The rows below give T cell receptor beta chains drawn from one sample of a study of human T cells and chemical hapten exposure. From the RACE reads, TCRdb called clonotypes with MiXCR, one entry per CDR3 protein. This table has tens of thousands of distinct CDR3 sequences, about a tenth appearing once. The material sequenced was whole blood, taken in connection with sensitization to the hapten diphenylcyclopropenone (DPC). All receptors derive from a man aged 45-60 years with alopecia areata. Some clones in this sample may be carry-over from other donors' samples. The CDR3 runs from the conserved cysteine through the conserved F or W. The order of the fields is J gene, V gene, D gene, clone size, CDR3 protein, CDR3 DNA. The D gene is left open where the match is weak. Clone size, where shown, is once, few, many, or a class for clones that have expanded.

J: TRBJ1-2; V: TRBV10-1; D: TRBD1; size: NA; CDR3: CASSPAGTDSSGYTF; DNA: TGCGCCAGCAGTCCAGCCGGGACAGACTCCTCTGGCTACACCTTC
J: TRBJ2-3; V: TRBV6-2/TRBV6-3; D: NA; size: many; CDR3: CASRPLDPDTQYF; DNA: TGTGCCAGCAGACCACTAGATCCAGATACGCAGTATTTT
J: TRBJ1-2; V: TRBV6-1; D: NA; size: many; CDR3: CASSELRTRGYTF; DNA: TGTGCCAGCAGTGAATTAAGGACCCGAGGCTACACCTTC
J: TRBJ2-3; V: TRBV15; D: TRBD2; size: many; CDR3: CATSRVSGSGADTQYF; DNA: TGTGCCACCAGCAGAGTTAGCGGGAGTGGCGCAGATACGCAGTATTTT
J: TRBJ2-1; V: TRBV6-1; D: TRBD2; size: few; CDR3: CASSDPGLAYDNEQFF; DNA: TGTGCCAGCAGTGACCCGGGACTAGCGTACGACAATGAGCAGTTCTTC
J: TRBJ2-6; V: TRBV29-1; D: TRBD1; size: medium-sized; CDR3: CSVGDRGRSGANVLTF; DNA: TGCAGCGTTGGGGACAGGGGGCGCAGTGGGGCCAACGTCCTGACTTTC
J: TRBJ2-7; V: TRBV3-1; D: TRBD2; size: many; CDR3: CASSLWRGDREQYF; DNA: TGTGCCAGCAGCCTTTGGCGGGGGGATCGCGAGCAGTACTTC
J: TRBJ1-5; V: TRBV28; D: NA; size: many; CDR3: CASSLDGQGGQPQHF; DNA: TGTGCCAGCAGTTTGGATGGGCAGGGAGGTCAGCCCCAGCATTTT
J: TRBJ2-1; V: TRBV23-1; D: TRBD2; size: few; CDR3: CASSRGGRDSYNEQFF; DNA: TGCGCCAGCAGTCGCGGGGGGCGGGACTCCTACAATGAGCAGTTCTTC
J: TRBJ2-2; V: TRBV6-2/TRBV6-3; D: TRBD1; size: many; CDR3: CASSYRPGTVSWELFF; DNA: TGTGCCAGCAGCTACCGTCCCGGGACAGTCTCCTGGGAGCTGTTTTTT
J: TRBJ2-3; V: TRBV14; D: TRBD2; size: many; CDR3: CASSAGTSGSPIDTQYF; DNA: TGTGCCAGCAGCGCCGGGACTAGCGGGAGTCCTATAGATACGCAGTATTTT
J: TRBJ1-4; V: TRBV7-2; D: NA; size: many; CDR3: CASSLAVRSGGKLFF; DNA: TGTGCCAGCAGCTTAGCCGTTAGGAGTGGCGGGAAACTGTTTTTT
J: TRBJ2-2; V: TRBV7-6; D: NA; size: NA; CDR3: CASSLGQGVHGELFF; DNA: TGTGCCAGCAGCTTAGGGCAGGGAGTACACGGGGAGCTGTTTTTT
J: TRBJ2-2; V: TRBV10-2; D: TRBD2; size: many; CDR3: CASSEFLAGVPGELFF; DNA: TGCGCCAGCAGTGAGTTCCTTGCGGGAGTCCCCGGGGAGCTGTTTTTT
J: TRBJ1-5; V: TRBV7-8; D: NA; size: large; CDR3: CASSLTSGRNQPQHF; DNA: TGTGCCAGCAGCTTAACTTCAGGGCGTAATCAGCCCCAGCATTTT
J: TRBJ2-1; V: TRBV28; D: NA; size: many; CDR3: CASSPPIDPGIYNEQFF; DNA: TGTGCCAGCAGTCCCCCGATCGATCCGGGAATCTACAATGAGCAGTTCTTC
J: TRBJ2-3; V: TRBV6-2/TRBV6-3; D: NA; size: NA; CDR3: CASSYLGIYTQYF; DNA: TGTGCCAGCAGTTACCTCGGTATCTATACGCAGTATTTT
J: TRBJ2-6; V: TRBV5-1; D: NA; size: few; CDR3: CASSFRGRESGANVLTF; DNA: TGCGCCAGCAGCTTCCGCGGTAGGGAGTCTGGGGCCAACGTCCTGACTTTC
J: TRBJ2-4; V: TRBV7-3; D: NA; size: NA; CDR3: CASSSTPGAGAKNIQYF; DNA: TGTGCCAGCAGCTCAACGCCCGGGGCGGGTGCCAAAAACATTCAGTACTTC
J: TRBJ1-4; V: TRBV7-9; D: NA; size: few; CDR3: CASSLGVDGRNEKLFF; DNA: TGTGCCAGCAGCTTAGGGGTCGATGGCCGTAATGAAAAACTGTTTTTT
J: TRBJ1-3; V: TRBV9; D: NA; size: few; CDR3: CASSVDGNSGNTIYF; DNA: TGTGCCAGCAGCGTCGACGGAAACTCTGGAAACACCATATATTTT
J: TRBJ2-7; V: TRBV12-3/TRBV12-4; D: TRBD1; size: many; CDR3: CASSSRDRGRYEQYF; DNA: TGTGCCAGCAGTTCCCGGGACAGGGGGCGGTACGAGCAGTACTTC
J: TRBJ2-2; V: TRBV7-9; D: NA; size: many; CDR3: CASTPRLYGGTGELFF; DNA: TGTGCCAGCACCCCCCGGCTCTACGGAGGCACCGGGGAGCTGTTTTTT
J: TRBJ2-7; V: TRBV29-1; D: NA; size: many; CDR3: CSVEDYAGSYEQYF; DNA: TGCAGCGTTGAAGATTACGCAGGGAGTTACGAGCAGTACTTC
J: TRBJ2-7; V: TRBV28; D: NA; size: NA; CDR3: CASRSSQGRIEQYF; DNA: TGTGCCAGCAGATCATCACAGGGCCGAATTGAGCAGTACTTC
J: TRBJ1-5; V: TRBV30; D: NA; size: many; CDR3: CAWSGGAPQPQHF; DNA: TGTGCCTGGAGTGGGGGGGCTCCTCAGCCCCAGCATTTT
J: TRBJ2-7; V: TRBV7-2; D: NA; size: few; CDR3: CASSPDRSEQYF; DNA: TGTGCCAGCAGCCCAGACAGAAGCGAGCAGTACTTC
J: TRBJ2-2; V: TRBV12-3/TRBV12-4; D: NA; size: few; CDR3: CASSFIPGELFF; DNA: TGTGCCAGCAGTTTTATTCCCGGGGAGCTGTTTTTT
J: TRBJ1-4; V: TRBV5-1; D: NA; size: many; CDR3: CASSSGGDEKLFF; DNA: TGCGCCAGCAGCTCCGGGGGGGACGAAAAACTGTTTTTT
J: TRBJ2-1; V: TRBV12-3/TRBV12-4; D: NA; size: many; CDR3: CASSLRGDLYNEQFF; DNA: TGTGCCAGCAGTTTAAGGGGGGATCTTTACAATGAGCAGTTCTTC
J: TRBJ2-7; V: TRBV25-1; D: NA; size: NA; CDR3: CASSETASVEQYF; DNA: TGTGCCAGCAGTGAGACTGCATCGGTAGAGCAGTACTTC
J: TRBJ2-1; V: TRBV4-1; D: NA; size: many; CDR3: CASSSLTSRDEQFF; DNA: TGCGCCAGCAGCTCCTTAACTAGCAGGGATGAGCAGTTCTTC
J: TRBJ1-5; V: TRBV12-3/TRBV12-4; D: NA; size: NA; CDR3: CASSPPLGVNGQPQHF; DNA: TGTGCCAGCAGCCCTCCCCTGGGAGTAAACGGTCAGCCCCAGCATTTT
J: TRBJ2-1; V: TRBV12-3/TRBV12-4; D: TRBD2; size: many; CDR3: CASRGLSGGKGYNEQFF; DNA: TGTGCCAGCAGGGGACTTAGCGGGGGTAAGGGCTACAATGAGCAGTTCTTC
J: TRBJ1-3; V: TRBV29-1; D: NA; size: NA; CDR3: CSVVWDTIYF; DNA: TGCAGCGTTGTTTGGGACACCATATATTTT
J: TRBJ2-5; V: TRBV29-1; D: NA; size: NA; CDR3: CSVVPQETQYF; DNA: TGCAGCGTTGTCCCTCAAGAGACCCAGTACTTC
J: TRBJ2-3; V: TRBV6-1; D: TRBD2; size: many; CDR3: CASSEKASGRNTQYF; DNA: TGTGCCAGCAGTGAAAAGGCTAGCGGGAGGAATACGCAGTATTTT
J: TRBJ2-2; V: TRBV29-1; D: TRBD2; size: few; CDR3: CSVSLAGGPGTGELFF; DNA: TGCAGCGTTTCCCTAGCGGGAGGGCCGGGGACCGGGGAGCTGTTTTTT
J: TRBJ2-1; V: TRBV27; D: TRBD1; size: few; CDR3: CASSPLGQGRSNEQFF; DNA: TGTGCCAGCAGTCCCCTAGGACAGGGTCGCTCCAATGAGCAGTTCTTC
J: TRBJ2-7; V: TRBV5-4; D: TRBD1; size: many; CDR3: CASSIGTGGMSWGYEQYF; DNA: TGTGCCAGCAGCATAGGGACAGGGGGTATGAGCTGGGGGTACGAGCAGTACTTC
J: TRBJ2-3; V: TRBV10-3; D: NA; size: NA; CDR3: CAISERAGPLGTDTQYF; DNA: TGTGCCATCAGTGAAAGGGCAGGGCCCCTCGGCACAGATACGCAGTATTTT
J: TRBJ2-1; V: TRBV5-1; D: NA; size: many; CDR3: CASSLSTGISYNEQFF; DNA: TGCGCCAGCAGCTTGTCTACAGGGATCTCCTACAATGAGCAGTTCTTC
J: TRBJ2-1; V: TRBV12-3/TRBV12-4; D: TRBD1; size: NA; CDR3: CASSQTGQNNEQFF; DNA: TGTGCCAGCAGCCAAACGGGACAGAACAATGAGCAGTTCTTC
J: TRBJ1-1; V: TRBV6-1; D: NA; size: many; CDR3: CASSEIGAFF; DNA: TGTGCCAGCAGTGAAATTGGAGCTTTCTTT
J: TRBJ2-7; V: TRBV29-1; D: TRBD1; size: NA; CDR3: CSAVGQGANEQYF; DNA: TGCAGCGCAGTGGGACAGGGGGCCAACGAGCAGTACTTC
J: TRBJ2-7; V: TRBV7-6; D: NA; size: few; CDR3: CASSNSGSYEQYF; DNA: TGTGCCAGCAGCAACAGTGGGTCCTACGAGCAGTACTTC
J: TRBJ2-1; V: TRBV20-1; D: TRBD1; size: NA; CDR3: CSAPGTGDLGVSYNEQFF; DNA: TGCAGTGCTCCCGGGACAGGGGATTTAGGGGTCTCCTACAATGAGCAGTTCTTC
J: TRBJ2-1; V: TRBV5-1; D: NA; size: NA; CDR3: CASSRNEYNEQFF; DNA: TGCGCCAGCAGCCGAAATGAGTACAATGAGCAGTTCTTC
J: TRBJ1-5; V: TRBV28; D: TRBD1; size: many; CDR3: CASSSRDRGLSNQPQHF; DNA: TGTGCCAGCAGTTCCCGAGACAGGGGTTTAAGCAATCAGCCCCAGCATTTT
J: TRBJ2-5; V: TRBV11-2; D: NA; size: medium-sized; CDR3: CASSLNSQETQYF; DNA: TGTGCCAGCAGCTTAAACAGCCAAGAGACCCAGTACTTC
J: TRBJ1-6; V: TRBV10-3; D: NA; size: NA; CDR3: CAISPTQGASPLHF; DNA: TGTGCCATCAGTCCGACCCAGGGTGCTTCACCCCTCCACTTT
J: TRBJ2-7; V: TRBV3-1; D: NA; size: many; CDR3: CASSQELGYEQYF; DNA: TGTGCCAGCAGCCAAGAACTGGGATACGAGCAGTACTTC
J: TRBJ2-7; V: TRBV29-1; D: NA; size: many; CDR3: CSVEMGNEQYF; DNA: TGCAGCGTTGAAATGGGAAACGAGCAGTACTTC
J: TRBJ2-1; V: TRBV7-9; D: NA; size: many; CDR3: CASSLVEEAYNEQFF; DNA: TGTGCCAGCAGCTTAGTTGAGGAGGCCTACAATGAGCAGTTCTTC
J: TRBJ2-7; V: TRBV5-1; D: TRBD1; size: many; CDR3: CASTPGQGASEQYF; DNA: TGCGCCAGCACGCCGGGACAGGGGGCGTCCGAGCAGTACTTC
J: TRBJ2-3; V: TRBV29-1; D: NA; size: many; CDR3: CSAGPDTQYF; DNA: TGCAGCGCCGGGCCAGATACGCAGTATTTT
J: TRBJ2-3; V: TRBV20-1; D: NA; size: NA; CDR3: CSARDPRGTLTDTQYF; DNA: TGCAGTGCTAGGGATCCTCGAGGAACTCTCACAGATACGCAGTATTTT
J: TRBJ2-1; V: TRBV19; D: TRBD2; size: NA; CDR3: CASSIGLAGGSSYNEQFF; DNA: TGTGCCAGTAGTATAGGCCTAGCGGGAGGATCCTCCTACAATGAGCAGTTCTTC
J: TRBJ2-1; V: TRBV28; D: NA; size: few; CDR3: CASRGLRNIDNEQFF; DNA: TGTGCCAGCCGTGGACTCAGGAATATCGACAATGAGCAGTTCTTC
J: TRBJ2-7; V: TRBV5-6; D: TRBD2; size: many; CDR3: CASSSFSGYEQYF; DNA: TGTGCCAGCAGCTCGTTTAGCGGGTACGAGCAGTACTTC